The 21 T cell receptor beta chains reported below all come from one sample, sequenced in a study of cytomegalovirus exposure and HLA in healthy donors. Amplification used 60 Vbeta primers and 13 Jbeta primers. The table came from immunoSEQ multiplex PCR; TCRdb's copy has only in-frame clones and leaves some out. The sample carries some 270,000 clones, 80% to 95% recorded once. What was sequenced was PBMCs. These receptors came from a girl under 10 years old in good health and CMV-seronegative.

The gene calls are TRBV18 and TRBJ2-7; TRBD2 matches at 7 bases. V lost 8 bases to trimming and J lost 2 bases; unmatched junction nucleotides: 12. The CDR3 consists of 15 residues. Germline values: CDR1 KGHSH, CDR2 LQKENI. In DNA form, the CDR3 reads TGTGCCAGCGCGCCGGGACTACGAGCCACCTACGAGCAGTACTTC. This gives the protein CASAPGLRATYEQYF. Variable domain in full (rest from reference TRBV18 and TRBJ2-7): NAGVMQNPRHLVRRRGQEARLRCSPMKGHSHVYWYRQLPEEGLKFMVYLQKENIIDESGMPKERFSAEFPKEGPSILRIQQVVRGDSAAYFCASAPGLRATYEQYFGPGTRLTVT.

This chain joins TRBV28 and TRBJ2-7; 11 nucleotides line up with TRBD2. V dropped 6 bases and J dropped 2; count of bases not matched to a gene: 6. This CDR3 spans 15 amino acids. Germline V gene data show CDR1 as MDHEN and CDR2 as SYDVKM. The CDR3 DNA follows: TGTGCCAGCAGAGACACTAGCGGGGGCCCCTACGAGCAGTACTTC. Its translation is CASRDTSGGPYEQYF. The full variable domain, in which reference TRBV28 and TRBJ2-7 provide the parts outside the CDR3, is DVKVTQSSRYLVKRTGEKVFLECVQDMDHENMFWYRQDPGLGLRLIYFSYDVKMKEKGDIPEGYSVSREKKERFSLILESASTNQTSMYLCASRDTSGGPYEQYFGPGTRLTVT.

This clone turned up a few times. V gene TRBV5-1 combines with J gene TRBJ2-5; 8 nucleotides line up with TRBD2. From germline, CDR1 is SGHRS and CDR2 YFSETQ. Trimming cost V 0 bases and J 11 bases; bases outside gene matches: 15. The CDR3 has 16 residues. CDR3 sequence (DNA): TGCGCCAGCAGCTTGGTGGCGCGGGGGGCGTCGGGGGAGCAGTACTTC. It yields the protein CASSLVARGASGEQYF.

The chain uses TRBV15 and TRBJ2-7, with a possible D match to TRBD2 (5 bases). The V and J ends lost 0 bases and 0 bases respectively, with 12 bases between them. Germline CDR1 and CDR2: LNHNV and YYDKDF (reference sequence). This CDR3 contains 16 residues. The CDR3 spells CATSRDGPEASYEQYF. The DNA of the CDR3 is TGTGCCACCAGCAGAGATGGGCCGGAGGCCTCCTACGAGCAGTACTTC.

The chain uses TRBV18 and TRBJ1-5, with 11 positions matching TRBD1. The CDR3 sequence is 15 residues long. V lost 5 bases to trimming and J lost 6 bases; unmatched junction nucleotides: 6. The germline V gene encodes CDR1 KGHSH and CDR2 LQKENI. The CDR3 coding sequence is TGTGCCAGCTCATCTGGACAGGGGGCAGGTCAGCCCCAGCATTTT. Translated: CASSSGQGAGQPQHF. The entire variable domain, with the rest obtained from reference TRBV18 and TRBJ1-5, is as follows: NAGVMQNPRHLVRRRGQEARLRCSPMKGHSHVYWYRQLPEEGLKFMVYLQKENIIDESGMPKERFSAEFPKEGPSILRIQQVVRGDSAAYFCASSSGQGAGQPQHFGDGTRLSIL.

In nucleotides, the CDR3 is TGTGCCAGCAGTCGGCCGACTGGGACCCAGTACTTC. This codes for CASSRPTGTQYF. This chain connects TRBV6-5 to TRBJ2-5; no definite D call. The V end lost 5 bases, the J end lost 7 bases, and 11 bases lay between the germline ends. Looked up from germline, CDR1 is MNHEY and CDR2 is SVGAGI. CDR3 length: 12 amino acids.

This clone was picked up one time. The chain joins TRBV28 to TRBJ2-1; a weak D match, TRBD2 (5 bases). The CDR3 contains 17 residues. The germline CDR1 and CDR2 sequences are MDHEN and SYDVKM. The V and J ends lost 1 base and 3 bases respectively, with 16 bases between them. CDR3 nucleotide sequence: TGTGCCAGCAGTTTATTGGCGGAGCTAGCAGACTACAATGAGCAGTTCTTC. It translates to CASSLLAELADYNEQFF. Supplemented by reference TRBV28 and TRBJ2-1, the full variable domain reads DVKVTQSSRYLVKRTGEKVFLECVQDMDHENMFWYRQDPGLGLRLIYFSYDVKMKEKGDIPEGYSVSREKKERFSLILESASTNQTSMYLCASSLLAELADYNEQFFGPGTRLTVL.

This clone was seen just once. Other DNA sequences from this sample encode an identical CDR3 as well. The V gene is TRBV30, the J gene TRBJ2-3; tentatively, D is TRBD1 (5 bases). Trimming stripped 0 bases from V and 5 bases from J, with 6 bases between. Germline CDR1 and CDR2: GTSNPN and SVGIG (reference sequence). This CDR3 has 12 amino acids. Here the CDR3 DNA reads TGTGCCTGGAGTGTAAGGGGAGATACGCAGTATTTT. It translates to CAWSVRGDTQYF.

The chain carries TRBV30 and TRBJ1-2; weak D call: TRBD1 (5 bases). V shed 2 bases and J shed 3 bases, with 10 bases lying between them. The CDR3 runs 13 residues. CDR1 GTSNPN and CDR2 SVGIG come from the germline V gene (reference sequence). CDR3 sequence (DNA): TGTGCCTGGAGTTTCCGGGGGGACTATGGCTACACCTTC. Amino acid sequence: CAWSFRGDYGYTF. The whole variable domain, filled in from reference TRBV30 and TRBJ1-2, reads SQTIHQWPATLVQPVGSPLSLECTVEGTSNPNLYWYRQAAGRGLQLLFYSVGIGQISSEVPQNLSASRPQDRQFILSSKKLLLSDSGFYLCAWSFRGDYGYTFGSGTRLTVV.

The chain employs TRBV15 and TRBJ2-5, with D perhaps matching TRBD1 (5 bases). Per the germline V gene, CDR1 is LNHNV and CDR2 is YYDKDF (reference sequence). The CDR3 length is 15 residues. V was pared by 1 base and J by 1 base, with 10 bases between. The CDR3 nucleotides are TGTGCCACCAGCAGAGTAGGGGATTTCCAAGAGACCCAGTACTTC. It specifies CATSRVGDFQETQYF.

The J gene is TRBJ2-2, the V gene TRBV6-5, with D possibly TRBD2 on 6 matching bases. Trimming stripped 8 bases from V and 4 bases from J, with 17 bases between. There are 15 residues in the CDR3. CDR1 is MNHEY and CDR2 is SVGAGI in the germline V gene. The CDR3 reads CASRSQAGSTGELFF. The CDR3 nucleotides are TGTGCCAGCCGGTCCCAGGCGGGGAGCACCGGGGAGCTGTTTTTT.

The chain uses TRBV15 and TRBJ2-1, with D possibly being TRBD1 (5 bases). The CDR3 is 15 residues long. The V and J ends lost 8 bases and 0 bases respectively, with 14 bases between them. Germline V gene sequence: CDR1 LNHNV, CDR2 YYDKDF (reference sequence). The CDR3 is CATGAEASSYNEQFF. As DNA, the CDR3 is TGTGCCACCGGGGCCGAAGCGAGCTCCTACAATGAGCAGTTCTTC.

CDR3 amino acids: CASTITGINQPQHF. DNA for the CDR3: TGTGCCAGCACCATAACAGGGATCAATCAGCCCCAGCATTTT. This chain connects TRBV6-5 to TRBJ1-5; tentative D call: TRBD1 (6 bases). CDR1 is MNHEY, CDR2 SVGAGI, per germline. This CDR3 contains 14 residues. The V and J ends lost 7 bases and 3 bases respectively, with 13 bases between them.

The chain has TRBV12-1 and TRBJ2-7; the DNA was not used to check the table's D call, TRBD2. TRBV12-1 is deemed a pseudogene. The CDR3 extends over 18 amino acids. The CDR3 spells CASSLGLAGGLSSYEQYF. In DNA, the CDR3 is TGTGCCAGCAGCTTGGGACTAGCGGGAGGGCTTAGCTCCTACGAGCAGTACTTC.

The genes are TRBV6-5 and TRBJ2-3, with a tentative D call TRBD1 (5 bases). The CDR3 runs to 13 residues. V was shortened by 6 bases and J by 5 bases, with 12 bases between the two germline ends. Germline CDR1 and CDR2: MNHEY and SVGAGI. The CDR3 region is CASRPSGKDTQYF. DNA for the CDR3: TGTGCCAGCAGACCCTCAGGGAAAGATACGCAGTATTTT.

The V call is TRBV1, the J call TRBJ1-6. TRBV1 is annotated as a pseudogene. This CDR3 comprises 20 residues. In DNA form, the CDR3 reads TGCACCAGCACCTCCGGTCGGGGGGGCTTACACTGCTCCTATAATTCACCCCTCCACTTT. Translating gives CTSTSGRGGLHCSYNSPLHF.

V gene TRBV18 combines with J gene TRBJ2-7; D is perhaps TRBD2 (6 bases). The CDR3 length is 16 residues. V was trimmed by 0 bases and J by 3 bases, leaving 15 bases between them. From germline, CDR1 is KGHSH and CDR2 LQKENI. This CDR3 is CASSPPSRGVIYEQYF. In DNA form, the CDR3 reads TGTGCCAGCTCACCACCGTCGCGGGGCGTAATCTACGAGCAGTACTTC.

V is TRBV5-6 and J is TRBJ2-5; TRBD2 aligns across 14 bases. The CDR3 has 15 residues. V gave up 3 bases and J gave up 5 bases; unmatched junction bases: 3. The V gene's germline CDR1 is SGHDT and CDR2 YYEEEE. DNA for the CDR3: TGTGCCAGCAGCTGGGGACTAGCGGGGGCGGAGACCCAGTACTTC. This gives the protein CASSWGLAGAETQYF.

The CDR3 is CASSNRGQPGPEAFF. CDR3 nucleotides: TGTGCCAGCAGTAATCGAGGACAGCCAGGGCCTGAAGCTTTCTTT. The V and J genes are TRBV6-5 and TRBJ1-1, with D perhaps TRBD1 (6 bases). The germline V gene encodes CDR1 MNHEY and CDR2 SVGAGI. V was trimmed by 5 bases and J by 6 bases, leaving 19 bases between them. The CDR3 has 15 residues.

The table lists this clone with a count of one. CDR3 in amino acids: CASSISGRETQYF. In DNA form, the CDR3 reads TGTGCCAGCAGTATTTCCGGGAGAGAGACCCAGTACTTC. This sequence joins TRBV6-5 and TRBJ2-5, with D perhaps matching TRBD2 (6 bases). Germline V CDR1 and CDR2: MNHEY, SVGAGI. Trimming removed 5 bases from V and 4 bases from J, with 11 bases in between. This CDR3 spans 13 amino acids.

The genes are TRBV28 and TRBJ1-5; 8 bases are shared with TRBD1. The CDR3 totals 13 residues. The junction had 4 bases not matched to a gene; V was cut back by 5 bases and J by 7 bases. Germline V gene sequence: CDR1 MDHEN, CDR2 SYDVKM. The CDR3 coding sequence is TGTGCCAGCAGTGCGGACAGGGTCCAGCCCCAGCATTTT. Protein product: CASSADRVQPQHF.